This record looks at one T cell receptor (beta chain) sequence and its context. Its antigen is not known. These data are taken from a study of cytomegalovirus exposure and HLA in healthy donors. V gave up 4 bases and J gave up 7 bases; unmatched junction bases: 3. The CDR3 is made up of 12 amino acids. Germline CDR1 reads SEHNR; CDR2 reads FQNEAQ (reference sequence). The study's findings and limits: Analysis performed later showed TCR beta chains linked to HLA being more clonally expanded than equally common others. Cytomegalovirus status, reportedly, was diagnosed with high specificity and sensitivity by the classifier.

The primer mix had 60 Vbeta and 13 Jbeta primers. Repertoires were generated with immunoSEQ multiplex PCR, while TCRdb's copy carries only in-frame clones and drops some. The table has about 120,000 clones, roughly 9% seen once. V and J are TRBV7-9 and TRBJ1-2, with 7 bases aligning to TRBD1. The sequenced sample consisted of PBMCs. The clonotype originates from a woman aged 40 to 50 in good health and CMV-seropositive. The CDR3 DNA follows: TGTGCCAGCAGCTACAGGGGCGGTGGCTACACCTTC. Protein sequence: CASSYRGGGYTF.